This T cell receptor (beta chain) was sequenced for a study of OX40 agonist ivuxolimab in advanced cancers. With respect to the entire study: Ivuxolimab was a fully human IgG2 agonistic monoclonal antibody targeting the costimulatory receptor OX40 (CD134). The paper reports the monotherapy dose-escalation portion (N of about 50 patients) of the phase I ivuxolimab trial. Among the roughly 50 dose-escalation patients, about 20 had hepatocellular carcinoma, approximately 15 melanoma, 9 renal cell carcinoma and 9 head and neck cancer. Prior anti-PD-1, anti-PD-L1 or anti-CTLA-4 therapy was permitted, and approximately 41% of dose-escalation patients had received checkpoint inhibitors. Intravenous ivuxolimab was administered to patients every 2 weeks at six dose levels: 0.01, 0.1, 0.3, 1.5, 3 and 10 mg/kg. The purpose of peripheral TCRbeta sequencing was to test whether ivuxolimab changed TCR sequence diversity and led to clonal T-cell expansion. In the dose-escalation cohort, 70% to 85% of patients were male, and the mean age was around 60 years, with a range of roughly 23 to 85. Partial responses occurred in three dose-escalation patients: two with cutaneous melanoma and one with hepatocellular carcinoma. Findings and caveats that apply to the study as a whole: Antigen specificity was not determined for the clonally expanded peripheral T cells. After ivuxolimab, expanded clones were on average more numerous among CD8+ T cells than among CD4+ T cells. In the 0.1-3.0 mg/kg groups, partial responders had among the lowest normalized peripheral clonal expansion, particularly in CD8+ T cells. Clonal expansion of both CD4+ and CD8+ blood T cells was observed from baseline to week 6 at doses 0.1 to 3.0 mg/kg. Low levels of normalized T-cell clonal expansion were also seen in some patients who did not respond.

About this clone itself: The antigen it recognizes is unknown. No much larger clone is present one base from it, and per-base qualities are unavailable.

Taken from the germline V gene, the CDR1 and CDR2 loops are SGHVS and FNYEAQ. Between the V and J ends, shortened by 2 bases and 2 bases respectively, the junction contains 16 bases. The CDR3 contains 17 residues, cysteine and phenylalanine counted. Only the CDR3 DNA is retained, 51 bases long and in frame from the first base. Genomic DNA was isolated from the sorted cells so that the TCRbeta CDR3 region could be sequenced. The immunoSEQ Assay was used for sequencing of TCRbeta CDR3 regions. In TCRdb, the immuneACCESS table is reduced to in-frame sequences with V and J assigned. These tables do not hold every clone; where another copy was compared, an unresolved V gene accounts for under half, and the others remain unexplained. The sample contains tens of thousands of clones, over 70% of them found a single time. 5.5% of the sample is held by the ten biggest clonotypes. The trial excluded patients who had a history of autoimmune disease or who were on systemic immunosuppression. Peripheral blood for TCR sequencing was drawn from every dose cohort at baseline, at cycle 4 day 1 and at cycle 7 day 1. Samples came from an open-label, multicenter, first-in-human phase I dose-escalation trial of ivuxolimab. Adults with locally advanced or metastatic head and neck squamous cell, hepatocellular, melanoma or renal cell carcinoma were enrolled in the trial. CD4+ and CD8+ T cells were sorted separately from peripheral blood before TCR sequencing.

The sample here was CD4+ or CD8+ T cells sorted from blood, taken in a trial of the OX40 agonist ivuxolimab. This clonotype originated in an adult with an advanced solid tumor such as melanoma, head and neck, liver or kidney cancer. The V and J genes are TRBV7-6 and TRBJ1-5; no D gene call is confident. The CDR3 protein sequence reads: CASSLMASGIGNQPQHF. The DNA is TGTGCCAGCAGCTTAATGGCATCGGGGATTGGCAATCAGCCCCAGCATTTT.